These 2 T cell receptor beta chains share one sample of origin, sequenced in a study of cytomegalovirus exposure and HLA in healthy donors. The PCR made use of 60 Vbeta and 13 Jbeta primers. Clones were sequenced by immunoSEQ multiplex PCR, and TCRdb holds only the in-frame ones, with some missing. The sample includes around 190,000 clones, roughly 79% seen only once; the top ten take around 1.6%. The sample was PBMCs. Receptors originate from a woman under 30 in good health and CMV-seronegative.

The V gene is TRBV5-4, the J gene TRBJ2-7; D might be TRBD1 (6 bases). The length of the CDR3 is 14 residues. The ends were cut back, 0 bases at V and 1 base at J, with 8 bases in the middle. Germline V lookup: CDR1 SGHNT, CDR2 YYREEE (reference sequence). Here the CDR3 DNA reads TGTGCCAGCAGCTTGGAACAGGGTTCCTACGAGCAGTACTTC. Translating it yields CASSLEQGSYEQYF.

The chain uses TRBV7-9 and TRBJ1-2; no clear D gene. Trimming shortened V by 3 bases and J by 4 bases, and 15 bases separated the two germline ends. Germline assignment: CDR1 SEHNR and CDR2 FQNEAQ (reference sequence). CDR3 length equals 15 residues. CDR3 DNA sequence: TGTGCCAGCAGCTTGAAGGCCGACGGACTCTATGGCTACACCTTC. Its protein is CASSLKADGLYGYTF.